Presented here are 23 T cell receptor beta chains from one specimen sequenced in a study of control samples from healthy donors and cancer patients. Assay used: immunoSEQ multiplex PCR; TCRdb lists only in-frame clones, some missing. Of 100,000 or so clones listed, roughly 80% are singletons. Input material: blood. Source of these receptors: a woman aged 50 to 60 in good health.

The rearrangement links TRBV28 to TRBJ1-6; D possibly corresponds to TRBD1 (6 bases). From germline, CDR1 is MDHEN and CDR2 SYDVKM. Trimming took off 6 bases at V and 1 base at J, with 16 bases between the two ends. CDR3 length: 17 amino acids. As DNA, the CDR3 is TGTGCCAGCAGCCCCCGCCGGGGGGCGTCCTATAATTCACCCCTCCACTTT. It specifies CASSPRRGASYNSPLHF. Full variable domain (remainder filled in from reference TRBV28 and TRBJ1-6): DVKVTQSSRYLVKRTGEKVFLECVQDMDHENMFWYRQDPGLGLRLIYFSYDVKMKEKGDIPEGYSVSREKKERFSLILESASTNQTSMYLCASSPRRGASYNSPLHFGNGTRLTVT.

The chain has TRBV29-1 and TRBJ2-1; D unclear. This CDR3 spans 10 amino acids. Per germline, CDR1 SQVTM and CDR2 ANQGSEA. V was trimmed by 6 bases and J by 3 bases, leaving 3 bases between them. CDR3 DNA sequence: TGCAGCGTCGACTACAATGAGCAGTTCTTC. The encoded protein is CSVDYNEQFF.

The J gene is TRBJ1-1, the V gene TRBV4-1; D is unclear. V was cut by 5 bases and J by 6 bases, with 13 bases left in between. The CDR3 totals 13 residues. The germline gives CDR1 MGHRA, CDR2 YSYEKL. The CDR3 region is CASSSGPGPEAFF. The CDR3 nucleotides are TGCGCCAGCAGCTCAGGACCAGGTCCTGAAGCTTTCTTT.

The rearrangement links TRBV7-2 to TRBJ1-5; no clear D. The CDR3 runs 15 residues. Trimming pared 5 bases from V and 2 bases from J, leaving 13 bases between. The germline gives CDR1 SGHTA, CDR2 FQGNSA. CDR3 nucleotides: TGTGCCAGCAGCCCGACCGGAGTAGGCAATCAGCCCCAGCATTTT. This sequence encodes CASSPTGVGNQPQHF.

This clone was detected a few times. This chain connects TRBV25-1 to TRBJ1-2; maybe TRBD1 (5 bases). V was trimmed by 4 bases and J by 2 bases, leaving 8 bases between them. CDR1 and CDR2 from the germline V gene are MGHDK and SYGVNS. The CDR3 is 13 residues long. The CDR3: CASSGQTNYGYTF. In DNA, the CDR3 is TGTGCCAGCAGTGGACAGACCAACTATGGCTACACCTTC.

The rearrangement joins TRBV15 to TRBJ2-5; 11 nucleotides match TRBD1. Germline CDR1 and CDR2: LNHNV and YYDKDF (reference sequence). The CDR3 has 14 residues. Trimming cost V 6 bases and J 5 bases; bases outside gene matches: 5. The CDR3 sequence is CATSWDRGTETQYF. CDR3 in DNA: TGTGCCACCAGTTGGGACAGGGGGACGGAGACCCAGTACTTC.

The chain links TRBV5-5 to TRBJ1-4, with TRBD1 matching over 9 bases. The J segment lost 0 bases and the V segment lost 3 bases, leaving 12 bases of the junction unmatched. Germline CDR1 and CDR2: SGHKS and YYEKEE (reference sequence). This CDR3 spans 19 amino acids. The CDR3 DNA follows: TGTGCCAGCAGCTGGCTCTTCCGGGACAGGGTCGCAACTAATGAAAAACTGTTTTTT. Its translation: CASSWLFRDRVATNEKLFF. Full variable domain (remainder filled in from reference TRBV5-5 and TRBJ1-4): DAGVTQSPTHLIKTRGQQVTLRCSPISGHKSVSWYQQVLGQGPQFIFQYYEKEERGRGNFPDRFSARQFPNYSSELNVNALLLGDSALYLCASSWLFRDRVATNEKLFFGSGTQLSVL.

The rearrangement joins TRBV9 to TRBJ2-3, with 11 bases fitting TRBD2. This CDR3 has 15 residues. Unmatched junction bases numbered 2, after V lost 2 bases and J lost 3 bases. Germline V gene sequence: CDR1 SGDLS, CDR2 YYNGEE. The chain's CDR3 is CASSVWTSGTDTQYF. The CDR3 coding sequence is TGTGCCAGCAGCGTCTGGACTAGCGGGACAGATACGCAGTATTTT.

This clone was counted once. The chain uses TRBV25-1 and TRBJ2-5; possibly TRBD1 for D (6 bases). Germline V gene data show CDR1 as MGHDK and CDR2 as SYGVNS. Deletions cut 6 bases from V and 5 bases from J, with 13 bases between. CDR3 length: 13 residues. CDR3 region: CASRSRGKETQYF. As DNA, the CDR3 is TGTGCCAGCAGGAGTAGGGGGAAGGAGACCCAGTACTTC.

The chain is built from TRBV5-1 and TRBJ1-1; no definite D call. CDR1 and CDR2 from the germline V gene are SGHRS and YFSETQ. With 5 bases removed from V and 1 base from J, the gap between germline ends came to 6 bases. The CDR3 has 12 residues. The chain's CDR3 is CASRPGNTEAFF. CDR3 nucleotides: TGCGCCAGCAGGCCCGGGAACACTGAAGCTTTCTTT.

The rearrangement joins TRBV2 to TRBJ1-3; 7 bases line up with TRBD1. The ends lost 6 bases at V and 0 bases at J; junction bases unmatched: 2. The CDR3 covers 14 residues. Germline V gene lookup returns CDR1 SNHLY and CDR2 FYNNEI. CDR3 coding DNA: TGTGCCAGCAGGGGACAGCTCTCTGGAAACACCATATATTTT. Translation gives CASRGQLSGNTIYF.

The gene calls are TRBV6-6 and TRBJ1-6, with 10 bases fitting TRBD1. Germline V CDR1 and CDR2: MNHNY, SVGAGI (reference sequence). CDR3 length: 19 residues. V shed 5 bases and J 1 base; nucleotides not matched to a gene: 11. The CDR3 reads CASSRRQGAGGSYNSPLHF. DNA for the CDR3: TGTGCCAGCAGTCGCCGACAGGGGGCCGGCGGGTCCTATAATTCACCCCTCCACTTT.

The gene calls are TRBV27 and TRBJ2-1; TRBD2 aligns across 8 bases. Trimming cost V 1 base and J 6 bases; bases outside gene matches: 2. The CDR3 loop spans 14 amino acids. The germline V gene encodes CDR1 MNHEY and CDR2 SMNVEV (reference sequence). The CDR3 region has the DNA TGTGCCAGCAGTTTATTAGCGGGATCCAATGAGCAGTTCTTC. It codes for CASSLLAGSNEQFF.

This clone has a single count. The CDR3 spells CATSDRDASSYNEQFF. The CDR3 bases are TGTGCCACCAGTGACCGCGACGCATCCTCCTACAATGAGCAGTTCTTC. The chain uses TRBV24-1 and TRBJ2-1; D remains ambiguous. CDR1 is KGHDR, CDR2 SFDVKD, per germline. With 4 bases removed from V and 0 bases from J, the gap between germline ends came to 12 bases. CDR3 length equals 16 residues.

V and J are TRBV5-4 and TRBJ1-1, with D tentatively TRBD1 (6 bases). Germline V gene data show CDR1 as SGHNT and CDR2 as YYREEE (reference sequence). CDR3 length equals 15 residues. V was trimmed by 3 bases and J by 3 bases, leaving 15 bases between them. The CDR3 sequence is CASSSTTGFYTEAFF. CDR3 nucleotides: TGTGCCAGCAGCTCGACAACAGGGTTTTACACTGAAGCTTTCTTT.

This chain links TRBV9 with TRBJ1-6; TRBD1 aligns across 11 bases. The CDR3 loop spans 19 amino acids. J lost 1 base, V lost 3 bases, and 9 bases had no gene match. From germline, CDR1 is SGDLS and CDR2 YYNGEE. CDR3 coding DNA: TGTGCCAGCAGCGATCGGGACAGGGGGACGTTTTCCTATAATTCACCCCTCCACTTT. Encoded protein: CASSDRDRGTFSYNSPLHF.

In the case of this clone: At one end, the junction sequence differs from germline, possibly due to a read error. Distinct nucleotide sequences in the sample also encode this CDR3. The chain couples TRBV12-5 to TRBJ1-1; 12 nucleotides line up with TRBD1. CDR1 LGHNT and CDR2 FRNRAP come from the germline V gene. This CDR3 contains 17 residues. CDR3 nucleotide sequence: TGTGCTAGTGGCTTGGTAATGGGACAGGGGGCAGACACTGAAGCTTTCTTT. It specifies CASGLVMGQGADTEAFF. The full variable domain, rest sourced from reference TRBV12-5 and TRBJ1-1, is DARVTQTPRHKVTEMGQEVTMRCQPILGHNTVFWYRQTMMQGLELLAYFRNRAPLDDSGMPKDRFSAEMPDATLATLKIQPSEPRDSAVYFCASGLVMGQGADTEAFFGQGTRLTVV.

This clone was observed a single time. The chain joins TRBV12-2 to TRBJ2-3; the listed D gene, TRBD2, was not tested against the DNA. TRBV12-2 is a known pseudogene. The CDR3 is 19 residues long. The CDR3 DNA sequence: TGTGCAAGTCGCTTAGTCCCCCTAGCGGGGGACGAAATAGCAGATACGCAGTATTTT. This encodes CASRLVPLAGDEIADTQYF.

The J gene is TRBJ2-5, the V gene TRBV29-1, with 11 positions matching TRBD2. This CDR3 is 13 amino acids long. Losses at the gene ends were 8 bases for V and 3 bases for J; bases not matched to a gene: 5. Germline V gene data show CDR1 as SQVTM and CDR2 as ANQGSEA. CDR3 in amino acids: CSLQTSGEETQYF. CDR3 DNA: TGCAGCCTCCAGACTAGCGGGGAAGAGACCCAGTACTTC. The full variable domain, in which reference TRBV29-1 and TRBJ2-5 provide the parts outside the CDR3, is SAVISQKPSRDICQRGTSLTIQCQVDSQVTMMFWYRQQPGQSLTLIATANQGSEATYESGFVIDKFPISRPNLTFSTLTVSNMSPEDSSIYLCSLQTSGEETQYFGPGTRLLVL.

The chain employs TRBV11-3 and TRBJ2-7; D gene unclear. The V end lost 3 bases, the J end lost 5 bases, and 17 bases lay between the germline ends. Germline CDR1 reads SGHNT; CDR2 reads YENEEA. This CDR3 has 15 amino acids. CDR3 protein: CASSLILSPSDEQYF. In nucleotides, the CDR3 is TGTGCCAGCAGCTTGATCCTTTCCCCCTCGGACGAGCAGTACTTC.

The sample holds one count of this clone. The gene calls are TRBV5-1 and TRBJ2-7; TRBD2 aligns across 10 bases. After removal of 5 bases from V and 3 bases from J, the junction contained 5 bases not matched to a gene. The V gene's germline CDR1 is SGHRS and CDR2 YFSETQ. CDR3 length equals 14 residues. Here the CDR3 DNA reads TGCGCCAGCAGAAGTCTAGCGGGAGACTACGAGCAGTACTTC. Translated: CASRSLAGDYEQYF.

V usage is TRBV7-2 and J usage is TRBJ1-3, with no clear D. V was pared by 4 bases and J by 1 base, with 20 bases between. The CDR3 consists of 18 residues. The V gene's germline CDR1 is SGHTA and CDR2 FQGNSA. The CDR3 is CASSSAPVNALSGNTIYF. DNA for the CDR3: TGTGCCAGCAGCTCGGCTCCCGTTAACGCTTTGTCTGGAAACACCATATATTTT.

The J gene is TRBJ1-5, the V gene TRBV2, with a weak D call TRBD1 (5 bases). V was pared by 6 bases and J by 0 bases, with 12 bases between. In germline, CDR1 is SNHLY, CDR2 FYNNEI. This CDR3 contains 15 residues. The CDR3 DNA is TGTGCCAGCAGGGAGGGGAGGGATAGCAATCAGCCCCAGCATTTT. Translation gives CASREGRDSNQPQHF.